Listed here are 5 T cell receptor beta chains from one sample, sequenced in a study of graft-versus-host responses after intestinal transplantation. These receptors' antigens are unknown. Sequencing used immunoSEQ multiplex PCR; TCRdb keeps in-frame clones, though not all of them. This sample has about 80,000 clones, with about 89% found just once. The sample in question was unstimulated CD4+ T cells sorted from spleen or lymph node cells, obtained before intestinal transplant. The source of these receptors is a human donor who received an intestinal transplant.

This chain connects TRBV10-3 to TRBJ2-2, with D possibly being TRBD2 (5 bases). Germline-derived CDR1 and CDR2 are ENHRY and SYGVKD. The CDR3 spans 15 residues. Trimming took 4 bases from V and 3 from J, leaving 12 bases between them. The CDR3 region has the DNA TGTGCCATCAGTGGCAGCCTAGCAGACACCGGGGAGCTGTTTTTT. It is translated as CAISGSLADTGELFF.

The chain combines TRBV6-5 with TRBJ1-3; 7 nucleotides match TRBD1. CDR1 is MNHEY and CDR2 is SVGAGI in the germline V gene. J gave up 4 bases and V 5 bases, and 5 bases lay outside the gene matches. This CDR3 spans 14 amino acids. This chain's CDR3 is CASSRQGRGNTIYF. The DNA of the CDR3 is TGTGCCAGCAGTCGACAGGGAAGAGGAAACACCATATATTTT.

V is TRBV28 and J is TRBJ1-6; D may be TRBD1 (6 bases). From germline, CDR1 is MDHEN and CDR2 SYDVKM. The CDR3 contains 12 residues. The V and J ends lost 8 bases and 6 bases respectively, with 8 bases between them. CDR3: CASRTVNSPLHF. DNA for the CDR3: TGTGCCAGCCGGACAGTTAATTCACCCCTCCACTTT.

The chain joins TRBV6-1 to TRBJ2-1, with D maybe TRBD2 (5 bases). Trimming shortened V by 4 bases and J by 8 bases, and 18 bases separated the two germline ends. Germline V lookup: CDR1 MNHNS, CDR2 SASEGT. This CDR3 region has 15 residues. CDR3 sequence reads: CASSGPVRGLHEQFF. The DNA of the CDR3 is TGTGCCAGCAGTGGCCCGGTGCGCGGGCTGCATGAGCAGTTCTTC.

The chain combines TRBV27 with TRBJ2-1; 7 bases map to TRBD2. The CDR3 sequence is 15 residues long. With 9 bases clipped from V and 7 bases from J, the junction kept 15 bases outside the gene matches. Germline CDR1 MNHEY, CDR2 SMNVEV (reference sequence). CDR3 bases: TGTGCCAGTTCCTATCGCGGGAGCCGGGGGAATGAGCAGTTCTTC. Residues: CASSYRGSRGNEQFF.